Each of the 10 T cell receptor beta chains below was sequenced from the same sample in a study of blood T cells in healthy people across ages. It was with a sample-barcoded 5' primer and a J-beta primer mix that a second PCR of roughly 7 to 12 cycles was run. TCRdb re-analysed the 5' RACE reads in MiXCR, keeping a single row per CDR3 protein. The sample yields hundreds of thousands of distinct CDR3 sequences, roughly 21% seen once. Material: blood. These receptors all come from an older man in good health.

The chain carries TRBV20-1 and TRBJ1-1, with 9 bases fitting TRBD1. V lost 3 bases and J lost 7; bases outside the gene matches: 9. The CDR3 extends over 14 amino acids. Germline V CDR1 and CDR2: DFQATT, SNEGSKA (reference sequence). The CDR3 sequence is CSASSPGQGLEAFF. The CDR3 coding sequence is TGCAGTGCTAGTAGTCCGGGACAGGGTCTTGAAGCTTTCTTT.

The rearrangement links TRBV7-9 to TRBJ2-1; perhaps TRBD2 as D (5 bases). V was pared by 5 bases and J by 6 bases, with 11 bases between. This CDR3 spans 13 amino acids. Germline assignment: CDR1 SEHNR and CDR2 FQNEAQ (reference sequence). DNA of the CDR3: TGTGCCAGCAGCACTAGAACGGGCAATGAGCAGTTCTTC. Amino acids: CASSTRTGNEQFF.

In this sample, this clonotype turned up a few times. J is TRBJ2-3 and V is TRBV2; D unclear. Trimming pared 1 base from V and 4 bases from J, leaving 6 bases between. Germline V gene sequence: CDR1 SNHLY, CDR2 FYNNEI. The CDR3 is 13 residues long. CDR3 amino acids: CASSEDMADTQYF. The CDR3 DNA reads as TGTGCCAGCAGTGAAGATATGGCAGATACGCAGTATTTT.

The chain combines TRBV5-1 with TRBJ2-5; 9 nucleotides line up with TRBD1. The CDR3 sequence is 16 residues long. V trimming: 0 bases; J trimming: 1 base; junction bases outside the gene matches: 4. Germline V gene sequence: CDR1 SGHRS, CDR2 YFSETQ. CDR3 sequence: CASSLATGGPQETQYF. In DNA form, the CDR3 reads TGCGCCAGCAGCTTGGCGACAGGGGGTCCCCAAGAGACCCAGTACTTC.

V and J are TRBV11-2 and TRBJ2-7; TRBD1 or TRBD2 may be the D gene (5 bases each). This CDR3 comprises 15 residues. With 5 bases removed from V and 6 bases from J, the gap between germline ends came to 20 bases. The germline CDR1 and CDR2 sequences are SGHAT and FQNNGV. CDR3 nucleotides: TGTGCCAGCAGCCGAGCACCGGGACGGCTCATCGAGCAGTACTTC. Protein sequence: CASSRAPGRLIEQYF.

The chain carries TRBV13 and TRBJ2-1, with D unclear. Gene TRBJ2-5 matches the end of the DNA better, so the J call may be wrong. Germline lookup yields CDR1 PRHDT and CDR2 FYEKMQ (reference sequence). The CDR3 has 16 amino acids. The CDR3 protein is CASSLVGQQNQETQYF. For the CDR3, the DNA is TGTGCCAGCAGCTTAGTAGGGCAGCAAAACCAAGAGACCCAGTACTTC.

This clonotype turned up a few times. The chain carries TRBV7-9 and TRBJ2-4, with TRBD1 identical over 7 bases. The CDR3 runs to 15 residues. The trim removed 4 bases at V and 6 bases at J, leaving 9 bases unmatched. The germline CDR1 and CDR2 sequences are SEHNR and FQNEAQ (reference sequence). The DNA for the CDR3 is TGTGCCAGCAGCTCTCTGACAGGGAGTAGAAACATTCAGTACTTC. The encoded protein is CASSSLTGSRNIQYF.

This clonotype was seen more than once but under ten times. The CDR3 is CASSLITGELFF. The CDR3 region has the DNA TGTGCCAGCAGCTTAATCACCGGGGAGCTGTTTTTT. J is TRBJ2-2 and V is TRBV7-6, with D uncertain. Per the germline V gene, CDR1 is SGHVS and CDR2 is FNYEAQ. V was clipped by 2 bases and J by 4 bases, with 2 bases between them. The CDR3 contains 12 residues.

The V and J genes are TRBV28 and TRBJ2-1; D remains unclear. This CDR3 is 16 amino acids long. With 2 bases removed from V and 3 bases from J, the gap between germline ends came to 14 bases. Per the germline V gene, CDR1 is MDHEN and CDR2 is SYDVKM. CDR3 in DNA: TGTGCCAGCAGTTTACTAGGACCTGCTCTCTACAATGAGCAGTTCTTC. Protein sequence: CASSLLGPALYNEQFF.

This clonotype was found many times. This chain uses TRBV13 with TRBJ2-5, with D uncertain. Germline assignment: CDR1 PRHDT and CDR2 FYEKMQ (reference sequence). V was trimmed by 5 bases and J by 0 bases, leaving 16 bases between them. The CDR3 consists of 16 residues. The CDR3 is CASSPTSGADQETQYF. CDR3 DNA sequence: TGTGCCAGCAGCCCAACCTCGGGTGCCGACCAAGAGACCCAGTACTTC.